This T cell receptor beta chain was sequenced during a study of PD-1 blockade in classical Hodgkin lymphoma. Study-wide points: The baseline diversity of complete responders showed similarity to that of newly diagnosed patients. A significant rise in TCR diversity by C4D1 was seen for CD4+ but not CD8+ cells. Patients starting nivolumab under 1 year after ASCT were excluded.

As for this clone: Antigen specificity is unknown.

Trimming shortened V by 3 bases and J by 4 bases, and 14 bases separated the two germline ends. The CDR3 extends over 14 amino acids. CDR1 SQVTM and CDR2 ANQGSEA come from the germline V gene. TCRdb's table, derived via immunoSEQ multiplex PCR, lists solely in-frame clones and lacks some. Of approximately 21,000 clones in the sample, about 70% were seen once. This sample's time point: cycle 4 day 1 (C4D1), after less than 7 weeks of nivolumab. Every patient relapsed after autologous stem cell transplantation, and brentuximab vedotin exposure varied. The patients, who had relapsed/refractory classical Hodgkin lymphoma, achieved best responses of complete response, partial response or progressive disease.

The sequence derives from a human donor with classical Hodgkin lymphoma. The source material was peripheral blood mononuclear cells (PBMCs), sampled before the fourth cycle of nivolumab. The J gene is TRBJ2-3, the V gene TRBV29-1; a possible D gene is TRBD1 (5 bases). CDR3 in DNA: TGCAGCGTTGAGGTCGACAGCGTCCCAGATACGCAGTATTTT. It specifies CSVEVDSVPDTQYF.